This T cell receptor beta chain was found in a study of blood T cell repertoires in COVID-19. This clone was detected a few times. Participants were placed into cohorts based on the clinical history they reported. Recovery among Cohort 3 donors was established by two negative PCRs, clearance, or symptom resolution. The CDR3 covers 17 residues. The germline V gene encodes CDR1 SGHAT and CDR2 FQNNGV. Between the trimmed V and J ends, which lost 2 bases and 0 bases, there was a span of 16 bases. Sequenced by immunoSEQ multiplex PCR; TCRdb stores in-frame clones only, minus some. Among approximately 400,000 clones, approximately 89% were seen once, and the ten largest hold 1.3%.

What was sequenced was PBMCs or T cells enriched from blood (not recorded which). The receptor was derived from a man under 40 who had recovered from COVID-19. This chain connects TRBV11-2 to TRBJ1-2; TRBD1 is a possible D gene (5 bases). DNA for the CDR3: TGTGCCAGCAGCTTACGACAGCCGGCTCCAGCTAACTATGGCTACACCTTC. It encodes CASSLRQPAPANYGYTF.